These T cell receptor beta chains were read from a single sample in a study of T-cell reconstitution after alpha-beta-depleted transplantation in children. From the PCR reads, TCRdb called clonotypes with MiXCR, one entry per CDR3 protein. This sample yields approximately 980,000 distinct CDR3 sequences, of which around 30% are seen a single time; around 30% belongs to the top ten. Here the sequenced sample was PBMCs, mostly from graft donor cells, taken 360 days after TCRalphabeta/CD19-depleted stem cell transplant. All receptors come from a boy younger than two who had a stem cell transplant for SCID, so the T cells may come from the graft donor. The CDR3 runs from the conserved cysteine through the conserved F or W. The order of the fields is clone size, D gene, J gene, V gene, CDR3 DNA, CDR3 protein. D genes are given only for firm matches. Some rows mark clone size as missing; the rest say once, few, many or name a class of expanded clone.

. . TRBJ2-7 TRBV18 TGTGCCAGCTCACCAGAGGGGAACAGCGCGCAGTACTTC CASSPEGNSAQYF
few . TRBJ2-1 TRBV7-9 TGTGCCAGCAGCCCCCCGGGTGGCAATGAGCAGTTCTTC CASSPPGGNEQFF
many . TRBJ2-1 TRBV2 TGTGCCAGCGGGCTGGGGGGCCATATAGAGCAGTTCTTC CASGLGGHIEQFF
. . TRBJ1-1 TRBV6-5 TGTGCCAGCAGTTACCCGCGACAGAAACACACTGAAGCTTTCTTT CASSYPRQKHTEAFF
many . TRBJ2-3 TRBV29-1 TGCAGTGTAGAAACTAGCACAGATACGCAGTATTTT CSVETSTDTQYF
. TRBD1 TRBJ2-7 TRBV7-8 TGTGCCAGCAGCCCTCGGACAGGGTGGACTGTTTACGAGCAGTACTTC CASSPRTGWTVYEQYF
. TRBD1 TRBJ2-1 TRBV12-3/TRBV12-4 TGTGCCAGCAGTTTTTGGCAGGGGGCGGTCAATGAGCAGTTCTTC CASSFWQGAVNEQFF
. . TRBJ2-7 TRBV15 TGTGCCACCAGCAGACTAGCTTGGGGGCGCGAGCAGTACTTC CATSRLAWGREQYF
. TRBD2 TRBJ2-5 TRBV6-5 TGTGCCAGCAGTTATGGGGTAGCGGGGCCCCAAGAGACCCAGTACTTC CASSYGVAGPQETQYF
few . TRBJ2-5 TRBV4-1 TGCGCCAGCAGCCAAGTGCTCACGGGGCTCCAAGAGACCCAGTACTTC CASSQVLTGLQETQYF
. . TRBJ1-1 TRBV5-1 TGCGCCAGCAGTGGTGGGCAGGGTGCCACTGAAGCTTTCTTT CASSGGQGATEAFF
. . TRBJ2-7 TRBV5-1 TGCGCCAGCAGCTTGGCACAGGGAGGTGGCGAGCAGTACTTC CASSLAQGGGEQYF
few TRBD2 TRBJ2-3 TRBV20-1 TGCAGTGCTAGTTTTAAGCGGGGGGCGACAGATACGCAGTATTTT CSASFKRGATDTQYF
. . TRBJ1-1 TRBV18 TGTGCCAGCTCACCTACCCCGGGGAGGACTGAAGCTTTCTTT CASSPTPGRTEAFF
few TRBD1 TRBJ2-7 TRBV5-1 TGCGCCAGCAGCTTGTTGGGACAGGGGACCGTCTACGAGCAGTACTTC CASSLLGQGTVYEQYF
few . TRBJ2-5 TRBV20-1 TGCAGTGCTAGCCAGCGGAGTGTGGGAGAGACCCAGTACTTC CSASQRSVGETQYF
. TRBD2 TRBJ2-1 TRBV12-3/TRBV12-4 TGTGCCAGCAGCCGGACTAGTCGAGGCCATGAGCAGTTCTTC CASSRTSRGHEQFF
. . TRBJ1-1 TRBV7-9 TGTGCCAGCAGCTTAGTCCCTGGGCAGGGCGGTGAAGCTTTCTTT CASSLVPGQGGEAFF
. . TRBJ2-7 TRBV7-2 TGTGCCAGCAGCTTAGCGGGGGGCGATACCTACGAGCAGTACTTC CASSLAGGDTYEQYF